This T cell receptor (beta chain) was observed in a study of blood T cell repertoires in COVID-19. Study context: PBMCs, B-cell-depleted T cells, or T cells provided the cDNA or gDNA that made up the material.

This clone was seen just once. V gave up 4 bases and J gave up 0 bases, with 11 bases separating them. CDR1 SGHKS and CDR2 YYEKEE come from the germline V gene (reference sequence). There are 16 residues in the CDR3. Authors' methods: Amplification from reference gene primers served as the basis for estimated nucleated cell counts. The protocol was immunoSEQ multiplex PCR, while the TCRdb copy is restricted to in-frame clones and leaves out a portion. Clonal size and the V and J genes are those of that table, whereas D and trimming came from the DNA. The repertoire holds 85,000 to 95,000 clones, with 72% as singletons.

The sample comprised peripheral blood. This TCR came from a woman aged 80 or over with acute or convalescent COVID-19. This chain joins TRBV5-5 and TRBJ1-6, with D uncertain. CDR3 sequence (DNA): TGTGCCAGCAGCGTATATGGGAGCTCCTATAATTCACCCCTCCACTTT. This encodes CASSVYGSSYNSPLHF.